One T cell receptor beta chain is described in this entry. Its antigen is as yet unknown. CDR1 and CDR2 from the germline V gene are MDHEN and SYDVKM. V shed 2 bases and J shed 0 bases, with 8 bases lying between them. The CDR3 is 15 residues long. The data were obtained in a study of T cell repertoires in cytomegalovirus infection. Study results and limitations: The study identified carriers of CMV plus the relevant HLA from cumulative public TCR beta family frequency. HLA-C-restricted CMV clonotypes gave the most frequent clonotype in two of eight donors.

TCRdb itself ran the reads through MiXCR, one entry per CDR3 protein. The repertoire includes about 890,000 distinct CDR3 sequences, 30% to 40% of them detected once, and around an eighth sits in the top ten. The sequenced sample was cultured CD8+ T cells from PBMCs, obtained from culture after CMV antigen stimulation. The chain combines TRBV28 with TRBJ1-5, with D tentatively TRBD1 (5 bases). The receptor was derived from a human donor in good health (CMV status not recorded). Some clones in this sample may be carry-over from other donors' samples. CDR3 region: CASSLRGHSNQPQHF. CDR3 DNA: TGTGCCAGCAGTTTAAGGGGTCATAGCAATCAGCCCCAGCATTTT. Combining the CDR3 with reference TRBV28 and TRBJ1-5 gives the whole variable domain DVKVTQSSRYLVKRTGEKVFLECVQDMDHENMFWYRQDPGLGLRLIYFSYDVKMKEKGDIPEGYSVSREKKERFSLILESASTNQTSMYLCASSLRGHSNQPQHFGDGTRLSIL.